Listed below are T cell receptor beta chains from one sample, sequenced in a study of blood T cells in healthy people across ages. TCRdb itself ran the 5' RACE reads through MiXCR, one entry per CDR3 protein. This sample has about 1.4 million distinct CDR3 sequences, with 59% found just once. The material sequenced was blood. All receptors derive from a man between 18 and 35 years old in good health. Each CDR3 is given with its conserved first and last residue. Each record gives: clone size, D gene, V gene, J gene, CDR3 DNA, CDR3 protein. The D gene is left open where the match is weak. Size is stated for part of the rows, as once, few or many counts, or as a class when the clone is expanded.

>.|.|TRBV2|TRBJ2-1
TGTGCCAGCAAAGAGGGGGGGTCCTACTACAATGAGCAGTTCTTC
CASKEGGSYYNEQFF
>.|TRBD2|TRBV4-1|TRBJ2-7
TGCGCCAGCAGCCAAGAGGGACTAGCGGGGGGCGCCTACGAGCAGTACTTC
CASSQEGLAGGAYEQYF
>few|.|TRBV7-9|TRBJ2-3
TGTGCCAGCAGCTCTTCAGGGATGAGCACAGATACGCAGTATTTT
CASSSSGMSTDTQYF
>few|.|TRBV29-1|TRBJ2-7
TGCAGCGTTGTGGGTACAGGGAACTACGAGCAGTACTTC
CSVVGTGNYEQYF
>once|TRBD1|TRBV20-1|TRBJ2-7
TGCAGTGCAAACAATCGGGGACAGAGACCCTACGAGCAGTACTTC
CSANNRGQRPYEQYF
>.|.|TRBV7-9|TRBJ1-1
TGTGCCAGCAGCTTCCCATCCGACGGGTTCAACACTGAAGCTTTCTTT
CASSFPSDGFNTEAFF
>.|.|TRBV29-1|TRBJ2-7
TGCAGCGTTCGGGACGGGGCGGGCTACGAGCAGTACTTC
CSVRDGAGYEQYF
>.|TRBD1|TRBV6-5|TRBJ2-1
TGTGCCAGCAGACCCGACAGGGGGGAATTCAATGAGCAGTTCTTC
CASRPDRGEFNEQFF
>few|.|TRBV27|TRBJ2-5
TGTGCCAGCAGTTTATGGGTTGGGGCCCAAGAGACCCAGTACTTC
CASSLWVGAQETQYF
>few|.|TRBV7-2|TRBJ2-2
TGTGCCAGCAGCTTAGTTGGGGGGCAAGGCACCGGGGAGCTGTTTTTT
CASSLVGGQGTGELFF
>.|TRBD1|TRBV30|TRBJ2-7
TGTGCCTGTTCAGGGGGCTACAATGAGCAGTACTTC
CACSGGYNEQYF
>.|TRBD1|TRBV11-2|TRBJ2-7
TGTGCCAGCAGCGAGACAGGGCTGAGGTACAATGAGCAGTACTTC
CASSETGLRYNEQYF
>.|.|TRBV9|TRBJ2-7
TGTGCCAGCAGCCCAGACCTTAGAGAGCAGTACTTC
CASSPDLREQYF
>.|TRBD2|TRBV6-2/TRBV6-3|TRBJ2-1
TGTGCCAGCCGCGCTAGCGGGGGGAACAATGAGCAGTTCTTC
CASRASGGNNEQFF
>.|.|TRBV29-1|TRBJ2-6
TGCAGCGTTATGGACTCTGGGGCCAACGTCCTGACTTTC
CSVMDSGANVLTF
>.|.|TRBV29-1|TRBJ2-7
TGCAGCGTCCGTGCTAGGCTCTCCTACGAGCAGTACTTC
CSVRARLSYEQYF
>.|.|TRBV27|TRBJ2-7
TGTGCCAGCAGTTTTCATGACGAGCAGTACTTC
CASSFHDEQYF
>.|TRBD1|TRBV27|TRBJ2-7
TGTGCCAGCAGCCTAGGACAGGTCCACGAGCAGTACTTC
CASSLGQVHEQYF
>.|.|TRBV20-1|TRBJ1-1
TGCAGTGTTCGGAGGATGAACACTGAAGCTTTCTTT
CSVRRMNTEAFF
>.|.|TRBV9|TRBJ1-5
TGTGCCAGCAGCGCCGGTGTCGGGGGATATAGCAATCAGCCCCAGCATTTT
CASSAGVGGYSNQPQHF
>few|.|TRBV11-2|TRBJ2-1
TGTGCCAGCACATCGTGGGACGAACATTACAATGAGCAGTTCTTC
CASTSWDEHYNEQFF
>.|TRBD1|TRBV7-9|TRBJ2-7
TGTGCCAGCAGCTGGGACAGATTTGGCTCCTACGAGCAGTACTTC
CASSWDRFGSYEQYF